Below are 17 T cell receptor beta chains sequenced from a single sample in a study of cytomegalovirus exposure and HLA in healthy donors. This PCR relied on a set of 60 Vbeta primers and 13 Jbeta primers. TCRdb keeps only in-frame clones here, not all; method: immunoSEQ multiplex PCR. This specimen shows approximately 120,000 clones; the ten leading clones hold around 2.9%. Sequencing used PBMCs. The receptor set was obtained from a man between 25 and 39 years old in good health and CMV-seronegative.

The chain joins TRBV19 to TRBJ1-5; no clear D. CDR1 is LNHDA and CDR2 is SQIVND in the germline V gene (reference sequence). The CDR3 runs to 13 residues. The V and J ends lost 0 bases and 6 bases respectively, with 6 bases between them. The CDR3 bases are TGTGCCAGTAGTATAGAGAGGGTTCAGCCCCAGCATTTT. This gives the protein CASSIERVQPQHF.

The gene calls are TRBV7-3 and TRBJ2-3; a weak D match, TRBD2 (6 bases). This CDR3 region has 15 residues. Trimming shortened V by 4 bases and J by 3 bases, and 14 bases separated the two germline ends. The germline V gene has CDR1 SGHTA and CDR2 FQGTGA. This CDR3 is CASSSQTSWTDTQYF. For the CDR3, the DNA is TGTGCCAGCAGCTCCCAGACTAGTTGGACAGATACGCAGTATTTT.

The chain joins TRBV7-9 to TRBJ2-1; TRBD2 matches at 8 bases. Per the germline V gene, CDR1 is SEHNR and CDR2 is FQNEAQ (reference sequence). Unmatched junction bases numbered 4, after V lost 1 base and J lost 5 bases. CDR3 length: 15 residues. CDR3 sequence reads: CASSLVTAGDNEQFF. The CDR3 DNA reads as TGTGCCAGCAGCTTAGTAACAGCGGGGGACAATGAGCAGTTCTTC.

V usage is TRBV5-1 and J usage is TRBJ2-3, with 11 bases identical to TRBD2. The V and J ends lost 4 bases and 4 bases, in that order; junction bases with no gene match: 17. Germline V gives CDR1 SGHRS, CDR2 YFSETQ. This CDR3 comprises 19 residues. CDR3 protein: CASSTGQGTSGSIPDTQYF. The CDR3 nucleotides read TGCGCCAGCAGCACCGGCCAGGGAACTAGCGGGAGCATCCCAGATACGCAGTATTTT. The full variable domain, rest sourced from reference TRBV5-1 and TRBJ2-3, is KAGVTQTPRYLIKTRGQQVTLSCSPISGHRSVSWYQQTPGQGLQFLFEYFSETQRNKGNFPGRFSGRQFSNSRSEMNVSTLELGDSALYLCASSTGQGTSGSIPDTQYFGPGTRLTVL.

V is TRBV27 and J is TRBJ2-1; D is uncertain. This CDR3 is 13 amino acids long. Trimming removed 3 bases from V and 10 bases from J, with 13 bases in between. In germline, CDR1 is MNHEY, CDR2 SMNVEV (reference sequence). Here the CDR3 DNA reads TGTGCCAGCAGTTTGAGTCGCGAGGCGGAGCAGTTCTTC. Encoded protein: CASSLSREAEQFF.

The J gene is TRBJ1-4, the V gene TRBV18, with D possibly TRBD1 on 6 matching bases. Trimming took off 2 bases at V and 6 bases at J, with 16 bases between the two ends. The germline gives CDR1 KGHSH, CDR2 LQKENI. The CDR3 runs to 16 residues. The DNA of the CDR3 is TGTGCCAGCTCACCATACGGAGGGGGGGCCCATGAAAAACTGTTTTTT. This encodes CASSPYGGGAHEKLFF.

V gene TRBV30 combines with J gene TRBJ2-2; TRBD1 agrees at 7 bases. V lost 6 bases, J lost 6 bases, and 1 base stayed unmatched. Per the germline V gene, CDR1 is GTSNPN and CDR2 is SVGIG (reference sequence). CDR3 length: 11 amino acids. In DNA form, the CDR3 reads TGTGCCTGTCAGGGGGCCGGGGAGCTGTTTTTT. Its translation is CACQGAGELFF. Using reference TRBV30 and TRBJ2-2 for the parts outside the CDR3, the full variable domain is SQTIHQWPATLVQPVGSPLSLECTVEGTSNPNLYWYRQAAGRGLQLLFYSVGIGQISSEVPQNLSASRPQDRQFILSSKKLLLSDSGFYLCACQGAGELFFGEGSRLTVL.

The V and J genes are TRBV6-6 and TRBJ1-6; 7 bases align to TRBD1. V dropped 5 bases and J dropped 7; count of bases not matched to a gene: 2. This CDR3 is built from 13 residues. Germline assignment: CDR1 MNHNY and CDR2 SVGAGI (reference sequence). The CDR3 is CASSDRENSPLHF. Written as DNA, the CDR3 is TGTGCCAGCAGTGACAGGGAAAATTCACCCCTCCACTTT.

This chain connects TRBV15 to TRBJ2-1, with D possibly matching TRBD2 (6 bases). Germline assignment: CDR1 LNHNV and CDR2 YYDKDF (reference sequence). The CDR3 loop spans 14 amino acids. Trimming pared 1 base from V and 8 bases from J, leaving 12 bases between. The CDR3 nucleotides are TGTGCCACCAGCAGAGTGGGGACTGGATATGAGCAGTTCTTC. This gives the protein CATSRVGTGYEQFF.

The V gene is TRBV4-1, the J gene TRBJ1-2, with no clear D. The CDR3 is 17 residues long. Trimming shortened V by 1 base and J by 7 bases, and 22 bases separated the two germline ends. Germline V CDR1 and CDR2: MGHRA, YSYEKL. CDR3 in amino acids: CASSQVVPQIEGVGYTF. CDR3 sequence (DNA): TGCGCCAGCAGCCAAGTCGTCCCCCAAATTGAAGGAGTTGGCTACACCTTC.

The chain has TRBV10-1 and TRBJ2-1; 7 positions agree with TRBD1. Germline CDR1 and CDR2: WNHNN and SYGVQD (reference sequence). Trimming cost V 2 bases and J 2 bases; bases outside gene matches: 6. The CDR3 consists of 16 residues. In DNA form, the CDR3 reads TGCGCCAGCAGTGAGCTTCCGACAGGGCCCTACAATGAGCAGTTCTTC. It is translated as CASSELPTGPYNEQFF.

The chain is built from TRBV6-5 and TRBJ1-2, with D unclear. Looked up from germline, CDR1 is MNHEY and CDR2 is SVGAGI. Trimming stripped 0 bases from V and 6 bases from J, with 14 bases between. The CDR3 contains 15 residues. CDR3 region: CASSYSGTSPNGYTF. CDR3 bases: TGTGCCAGCAGTTACTCGGGCACAAGTCCGAATGGCTACACCTTC.

V is TRBV28 and J is TRBJ2-7; perhaps TRBD2 as D (5 bases). The germline V and J ends were trimmed by 5 bases and 5 bases, with 19 bases remaining between them. The CDR3 runs to 15 residues. Germline CDR1 MDHEN, CDR2 SYDVKM. The chain's CDR3 is CASSAPLRARDEQYF. The CDR3, as DNA: TGTGCCAGCAGTGCCCCCCTGCGGGCCCGTGACGAGCAGTACTTC.

The gene calls are TRBV5-5 and TRBJ1-1; 10 bases map to TRBD1. This CDR3 region has 16 residues. V gave up 4 bases and J gave up 0 bases; unmatched junction bases: 6. CDR1 SGHKS and CDR2 YYEKEE come from the germline V gene (reference sequence). CDR3 coding DNA: TGTGCCAGCAGCGTGACAGGGGGCGTATTGAACACTGAAGCTTTCTTT. It yields the protein CASSVTGGVLNTEAFF.

The chain employs TRBV10-3 and TRBJ2-3; 9 bases are a match to TRBD2. Trimming cost V 10 bases and J 3 bases; bases outside gene matches: 11. Looked up from germline, CDR1 is ENHRY and CDR2 is SYGVKD. The length of the CDR3 is 15 residues. The CDR3 nucleotides read TGTGCCACCTGGGGGGCGGGAGGGCCGACAGATACGCAGTATTTT. Translating gives CATWGAGGPTDTQYF.

The chain is built from TRBV6-1 and TRBJ2-2; D call uncertain. The germline V gene encodes CDR1 MNHNS and CDR2 SASEGT. The V end was cut by 2 bases, the J end by 5 bases, with 15 bases between. The CDR3 spans 16 residues. This chain's CDR3 is CASSEYRVTRTGELFF. DNA of the CDR3: TGTGCCAGCAGTGAATACCGGGTAACGCGGACCGGGGAGCTGTTTTTT.

The chain has TRBV6-5 and TRBJ1-3; no clear D. In germline, CDR1 is MNHEY, CDR2 SVGAGI. The CDR3 is 14 amino acids. Trimming shortened V by 2 bases and J by 4 bases, and 9 bases separated the two germline ends. The CDR3 is CASSYGPEGNTIYF. In DNA form, the CDR3 reads TGTGCCAGCAGTTACGGGCCCGAGGGAAACACCATATATTTT.